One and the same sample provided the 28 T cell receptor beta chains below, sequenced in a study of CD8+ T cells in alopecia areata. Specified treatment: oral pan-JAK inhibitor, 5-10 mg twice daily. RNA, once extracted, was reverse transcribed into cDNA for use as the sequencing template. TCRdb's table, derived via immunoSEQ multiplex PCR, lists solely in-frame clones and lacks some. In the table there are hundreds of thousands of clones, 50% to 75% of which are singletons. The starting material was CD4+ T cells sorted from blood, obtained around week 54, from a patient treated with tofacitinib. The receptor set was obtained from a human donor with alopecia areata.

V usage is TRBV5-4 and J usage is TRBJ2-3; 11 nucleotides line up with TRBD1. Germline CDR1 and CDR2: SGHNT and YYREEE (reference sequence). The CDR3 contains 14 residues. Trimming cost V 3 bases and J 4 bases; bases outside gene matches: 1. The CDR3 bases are TGTGCCAGCAGCTCGGGACAGGGGGCAGATACGCAGTATTTT. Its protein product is CASSSGQGADTQYF.

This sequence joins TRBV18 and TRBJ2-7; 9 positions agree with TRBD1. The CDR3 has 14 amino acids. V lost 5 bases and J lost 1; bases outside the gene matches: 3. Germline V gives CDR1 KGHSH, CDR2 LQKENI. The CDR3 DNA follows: TGTGCCAGCTCATACGGACAGGGGTCCTACGAGCAGTACTTC. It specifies CASSYGQGSYEQYF.

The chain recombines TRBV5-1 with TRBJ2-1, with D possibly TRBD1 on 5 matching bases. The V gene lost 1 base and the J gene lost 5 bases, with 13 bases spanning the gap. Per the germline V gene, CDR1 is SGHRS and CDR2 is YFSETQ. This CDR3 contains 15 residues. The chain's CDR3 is CASSLLAGQDNEQFF. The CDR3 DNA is TGCGCCAGCAGCTTGTTAGCAGGGCAGGACAATGAGCAGTTCTTC.

Here the CDR3 reads CASSLSGGTDTQYF. The CDR3 bases are TGTGCCAGCAGCTTATCCGGGGGCACAGATACGCAGTATTTT. The gene calls are TRBV7-2 and TRBJ2-3; weak D call: TRBD2 (5 bases). Germline V gene sequence: CDR1 SGHTA, CDR2 FQGNSA. Trimming pared 2 bases from V and 1 base from J, leaving 7 bases between. The CDR3 has 14 residues.

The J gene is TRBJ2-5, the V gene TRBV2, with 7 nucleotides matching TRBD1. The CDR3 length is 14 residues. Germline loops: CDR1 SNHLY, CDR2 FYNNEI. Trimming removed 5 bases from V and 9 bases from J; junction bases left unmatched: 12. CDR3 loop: CASSSRTGEGAQYF. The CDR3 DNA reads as TGTGCCAGCAGTTCAAGGACAGGCGAAGGGGCCCAGTACTTC.

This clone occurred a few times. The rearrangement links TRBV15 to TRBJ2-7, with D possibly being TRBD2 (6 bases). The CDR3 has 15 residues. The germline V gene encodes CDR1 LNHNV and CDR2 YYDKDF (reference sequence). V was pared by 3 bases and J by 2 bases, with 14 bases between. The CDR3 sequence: CATSSRDFSTYEQYF. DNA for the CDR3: TGTGCCACCAGCAGCCGGGACTTTTCGACCTACGAGCAGTACTTC.

CDR3 amino acids: CAISATANNQPQHF. The CDR3 DNA reads as TGTGCCATCAGTGCGACAGCTAATAATCAGCCCCAGCATTTT. This rearrangement joins TRBV10-3 to TRBJ1-5, with D perhaps TRBD1 (5 bases). Per germline, CDR1 ENHRY and CDR2 SYGVKD. V was cut by 4 bases and J by 4 bases, with 11 bases left in between. The CDR3 runs 14 residues.

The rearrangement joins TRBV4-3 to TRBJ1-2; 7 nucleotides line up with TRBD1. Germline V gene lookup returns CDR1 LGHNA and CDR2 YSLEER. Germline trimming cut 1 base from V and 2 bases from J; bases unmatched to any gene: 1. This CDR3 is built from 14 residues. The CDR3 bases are TGCGCCAGCAGCCAAGGGACAGGAAACTATGGCTACACCTTC. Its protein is CASSQGTGNYGYTF.

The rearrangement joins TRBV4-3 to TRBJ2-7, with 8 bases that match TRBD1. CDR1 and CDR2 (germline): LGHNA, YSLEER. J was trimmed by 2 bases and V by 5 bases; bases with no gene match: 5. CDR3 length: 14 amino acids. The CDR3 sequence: CASSSRTGPYEQYF. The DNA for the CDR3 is TGCGCCAGCAGCTCTCGGACAGGGCCCTACGAGCAGTACTTC.

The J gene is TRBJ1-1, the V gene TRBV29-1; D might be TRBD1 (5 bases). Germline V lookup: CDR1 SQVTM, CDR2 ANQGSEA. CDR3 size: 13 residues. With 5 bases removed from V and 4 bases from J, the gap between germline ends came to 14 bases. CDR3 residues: CSVPGDPGTEAFF. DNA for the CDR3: TGCAGCGTTCCGGGGGACCCGGGCACTGAAGCTTTCTTT.

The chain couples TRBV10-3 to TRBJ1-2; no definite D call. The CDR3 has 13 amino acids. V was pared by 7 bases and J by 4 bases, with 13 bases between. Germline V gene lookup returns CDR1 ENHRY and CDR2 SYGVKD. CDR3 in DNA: TGTGCCATCACCTCGGACCGCCTCTATGGCTACACCTTC. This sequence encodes CAITSDRLYGYTF.

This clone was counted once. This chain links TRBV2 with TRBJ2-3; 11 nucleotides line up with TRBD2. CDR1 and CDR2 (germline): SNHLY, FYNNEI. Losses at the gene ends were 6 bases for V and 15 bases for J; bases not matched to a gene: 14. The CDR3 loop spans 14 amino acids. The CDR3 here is CASRAGTSGPRSYF. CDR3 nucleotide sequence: TGTGCCAGCAGGGCCGGGACTAGCGGCCCACGCAGTTATTTT.

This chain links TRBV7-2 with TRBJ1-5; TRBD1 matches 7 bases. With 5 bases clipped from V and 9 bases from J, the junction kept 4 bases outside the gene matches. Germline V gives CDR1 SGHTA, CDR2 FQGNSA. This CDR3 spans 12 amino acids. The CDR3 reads CASSANRGPQHF. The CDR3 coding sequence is TGTGCCAGCAGCGCCAACAGGGGGCCCCAGCATTTT.

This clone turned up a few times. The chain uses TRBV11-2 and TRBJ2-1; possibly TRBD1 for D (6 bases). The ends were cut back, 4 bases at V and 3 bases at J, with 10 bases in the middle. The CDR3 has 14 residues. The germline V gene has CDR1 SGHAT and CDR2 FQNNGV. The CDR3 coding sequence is TGTGCCAGCAGCTACGGGACACTCTACAATGAGCAGTTCTTC. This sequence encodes CASSYGTLYNEQFF.

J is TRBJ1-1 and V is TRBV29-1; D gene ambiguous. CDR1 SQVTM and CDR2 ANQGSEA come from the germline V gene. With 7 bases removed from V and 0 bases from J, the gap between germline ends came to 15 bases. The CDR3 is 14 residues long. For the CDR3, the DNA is TGCAGCGCTCGACGGCTCGGGGTGAACACTGAAGCTTTCTTT. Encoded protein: CSARRLGVNTEAFF.

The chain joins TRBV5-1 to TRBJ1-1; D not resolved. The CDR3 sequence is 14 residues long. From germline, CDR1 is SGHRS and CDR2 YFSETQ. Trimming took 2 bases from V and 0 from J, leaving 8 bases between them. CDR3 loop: CASSLSQLNTEAFF. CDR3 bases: TGCGCCAGCAGCTTATCACAGCTGAACACTGAAGCTTTCTTT. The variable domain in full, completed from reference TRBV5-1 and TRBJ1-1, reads KAGVTQTPRYLIKTRGQQVTLSCSPISGHRSVSWYQQTPGQGLQFLFEYFSETQRNKGNFPGRFSGRQFSNSRSEMNVSTLELGDSALYLCASSLSQLNTEAFFGQGTRLTVV.

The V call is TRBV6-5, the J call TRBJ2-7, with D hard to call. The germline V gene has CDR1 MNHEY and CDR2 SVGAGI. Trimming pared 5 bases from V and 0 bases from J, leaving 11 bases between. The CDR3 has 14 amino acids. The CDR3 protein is CASSLGGGSYEQYF. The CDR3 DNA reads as TGTGCCAGCAGTCTGGGCGGTGGCTCCTACGAGCAGTACTTC.

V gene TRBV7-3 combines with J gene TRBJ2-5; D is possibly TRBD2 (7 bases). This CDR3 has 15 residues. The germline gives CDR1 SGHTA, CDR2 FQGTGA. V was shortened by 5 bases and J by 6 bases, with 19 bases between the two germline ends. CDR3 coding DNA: TGTGCCAGCAGCCCCCGAAGGGGGGGGCGGCAGACCCAGTACTTC. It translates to CASSPRRGGRQTQYF.

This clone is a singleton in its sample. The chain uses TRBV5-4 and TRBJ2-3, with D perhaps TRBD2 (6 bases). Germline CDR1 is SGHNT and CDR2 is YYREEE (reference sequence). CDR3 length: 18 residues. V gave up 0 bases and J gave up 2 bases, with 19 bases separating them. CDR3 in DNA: TGTGCCAGCAGCTTGGACTTCCAGGGAGGCTCTGTCACAGATACGCAGTATTTT. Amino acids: CASSLDFQGGSVTDTQYF.

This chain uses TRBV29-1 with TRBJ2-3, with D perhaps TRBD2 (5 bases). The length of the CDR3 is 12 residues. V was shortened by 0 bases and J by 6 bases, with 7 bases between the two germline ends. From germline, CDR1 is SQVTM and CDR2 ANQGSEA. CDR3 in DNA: TGCAGCGTTGAAGATCAGCGGGATACGCAGTATTTT. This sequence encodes CSVEDQRDTQYF.

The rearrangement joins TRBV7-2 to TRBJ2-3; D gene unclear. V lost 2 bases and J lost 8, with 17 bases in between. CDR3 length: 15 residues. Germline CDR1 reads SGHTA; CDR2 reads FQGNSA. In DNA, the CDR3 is TGTGCCAGCAGCTTATCCCGAACAGCTCAAAGTACGCAGTATTTT. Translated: CASSLSRTAQSTQYF.

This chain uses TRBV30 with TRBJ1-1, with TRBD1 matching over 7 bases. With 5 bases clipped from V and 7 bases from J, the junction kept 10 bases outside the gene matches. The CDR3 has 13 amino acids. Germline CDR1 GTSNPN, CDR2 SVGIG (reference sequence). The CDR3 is CAWETGALGEAFF. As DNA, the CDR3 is TGTGCCTGGGAAACAGGGGCCCTGGGTGAAGCTTTCTTT.

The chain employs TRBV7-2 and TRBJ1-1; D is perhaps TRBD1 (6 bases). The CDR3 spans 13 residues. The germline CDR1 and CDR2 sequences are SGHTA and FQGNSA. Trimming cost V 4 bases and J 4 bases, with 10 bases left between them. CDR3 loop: CASSSARGTEAFF. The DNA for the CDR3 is TGTGCCAGCAGCTCCGCCAGGGGCACTGAAGCTTTCTTT. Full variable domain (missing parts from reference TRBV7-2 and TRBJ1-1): GAGVSQSPSNKVTEKGKDVELRCDPISGHTALYWYRQSLGQGLEFLIYFQGNSAPDKSGLPSDRFSAERTGGSVSTLTIQRTQQEDSAVYLCASSSARGTEAFFGQGTRLTVV.

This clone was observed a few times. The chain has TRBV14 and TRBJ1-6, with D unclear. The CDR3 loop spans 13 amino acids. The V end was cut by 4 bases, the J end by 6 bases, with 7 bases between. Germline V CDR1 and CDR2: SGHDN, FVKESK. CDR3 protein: CASSPKSNSPLHF. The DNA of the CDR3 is TGTGCCAGCAGCCCAAAATCTAATTCACCCCTCCACTTT.

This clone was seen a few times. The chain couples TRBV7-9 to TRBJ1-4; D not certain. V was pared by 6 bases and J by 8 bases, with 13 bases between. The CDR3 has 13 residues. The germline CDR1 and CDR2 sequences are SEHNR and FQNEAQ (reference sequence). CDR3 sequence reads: CASSHESYEKLFF. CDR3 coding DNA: TGTGCCAGCAGTCATGAATCTTACGAAAAACTGTTTTTT. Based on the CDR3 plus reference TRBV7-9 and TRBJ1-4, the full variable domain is DTGVSQNPRHKITKRGQNVTFRCDPISEHNRLYWYRQTLGQGPEFLTYFQNEAQLEKSRLLSDRFSAERPKGSFSTLEIQRTEQGDSAMYLCASSHESYEKLFFGSGTQLSVL.

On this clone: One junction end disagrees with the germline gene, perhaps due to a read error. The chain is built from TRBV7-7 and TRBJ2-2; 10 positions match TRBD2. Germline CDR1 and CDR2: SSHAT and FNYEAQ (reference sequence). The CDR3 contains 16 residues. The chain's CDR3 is CASSLAGGSNTGELFF. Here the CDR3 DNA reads TGTGCTAGCAGCTTAGCGGGGGGCTCGAACACCGGGGAGCTGTTTTTT.

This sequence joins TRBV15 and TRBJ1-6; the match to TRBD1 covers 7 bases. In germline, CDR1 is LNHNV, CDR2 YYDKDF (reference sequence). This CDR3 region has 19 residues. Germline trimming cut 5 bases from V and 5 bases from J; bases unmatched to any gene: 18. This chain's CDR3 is CATSGRGASSVEDNSPLHF. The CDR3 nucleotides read TGTGCCACCAGCGGCAGGGGGGCGTCATCTGTGGAAGATAATTCACCCCTCCACTTT.

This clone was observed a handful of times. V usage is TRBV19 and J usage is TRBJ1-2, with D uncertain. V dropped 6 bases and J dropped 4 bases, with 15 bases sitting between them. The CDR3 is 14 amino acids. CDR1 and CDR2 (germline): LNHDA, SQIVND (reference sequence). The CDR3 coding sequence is TGTGCCAGTAGATGGACCGCTCCGCCCTATGGCTACACCTTC. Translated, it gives CASRWTAPPYGYTF.